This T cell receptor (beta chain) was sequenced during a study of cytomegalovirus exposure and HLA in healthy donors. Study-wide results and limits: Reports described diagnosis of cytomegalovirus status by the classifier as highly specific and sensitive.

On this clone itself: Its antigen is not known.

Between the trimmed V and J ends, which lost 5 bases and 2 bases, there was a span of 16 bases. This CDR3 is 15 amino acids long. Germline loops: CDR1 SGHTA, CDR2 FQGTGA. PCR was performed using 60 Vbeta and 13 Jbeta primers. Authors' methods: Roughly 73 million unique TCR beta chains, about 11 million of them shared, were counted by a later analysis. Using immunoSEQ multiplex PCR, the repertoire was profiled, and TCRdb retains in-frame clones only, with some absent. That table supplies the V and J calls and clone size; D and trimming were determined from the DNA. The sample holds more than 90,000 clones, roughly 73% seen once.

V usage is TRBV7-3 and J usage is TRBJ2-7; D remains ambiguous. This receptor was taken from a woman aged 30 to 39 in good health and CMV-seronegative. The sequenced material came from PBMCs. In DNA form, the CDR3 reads TGTGCCAGCAGCCCAGGAAACATTTCGCCCTACGAGCAGTACTTC. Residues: CASSPGNISPYEQYF. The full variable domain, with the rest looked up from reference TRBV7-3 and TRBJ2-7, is GAGVSQTPSNKVTEKGKYVELRCDPISGHTALYWYRQSLGQGPEFLIYFQGTGAADDSGLPNDRFFAVRPEGSVSTLKIQRTERGDSAVYLCASSPGNISPYEQYFGPGTRLTVT.